This T cell receptor beta chain came from a study of cytomegalovirus exposure and HLA in healthy donors. Some clones are missing from TCRdb's copy, which holds only in-frame ones; the method was immunoSEQ multiplex PCR. The sample lists 350,000 or so clones; just over 85% were seen once. This clone was counted a few times. The germline gives CDR1 SGDLS, CDR2 YYNGEE. The CDR3 has 13 amino acids. V gave up 2 bases and J gave up 6 bases; unmatched junction bases: 4. The sequenced sample was PBMCs. The rearrangement uses TRBV9 and TRBJ1-1, with 7 positions matching TRBD1. The clonotype was recovered from a woman aged 18-30 years in good health and CMV-seronegative. For the CDR3, the DNA is TGTGCCAGCAGCGTTGGACAGGCATCTGAAGCTTTCTTT. The encoded protein is CASSVGQASEAFF. Looking up the rest from reference TRBV9 and TRBJ1-1 gives the full variable domain: DSGVTQTPKHLITATGQRVTLRCSPRSGDLSVYWYQQSLDQGLQFLIQYYNGEERAKGNILERFSAQQFPDLHSELNLSSLELGDSALYFCASSVGQASEAFFGQGTRLTVV.